This T cell receptor (beta chain) was found in a study of cytotoxic CD8 clonotypes in ibrutinib-treated CLL (TCRdb year 2021). At the level of the whole study: The cohort included about 15 treatment-naive and some twelve relapsed/refractory patients; some 18 were IGHV unmutated. Responses were partial in approximately 24 patients and complete in 2; after median approximately 69 months follow-up, some 14 stayed in remission and about twelve progressed. Samples at response were collected after a median of about 11 months of treatment, with a range of about 6 to 36 months. On average, each sample had about 260,000 productive templates and 96,000 or so productive rearrangements. Longitudinal samples were obtainable from about 30% of the roughly 86 participants in the trial. Cryopreserved peripheral blood mononuclear cells were obtained prior to treatment, at the time of response, and at either disease progression or sustained remission. Patients were still on ibrutinib when every remission and progressive disease sample was collected. What the study reported, not specific to this receptor: Sampling times were not matched between sustained-remission and progressing patients, and lymph node repertoires were not studied. Public clonotypes were found to be uncommon and were observed to contract or remain stable during treatment; the increase in clonality was shown to reflect expansion of private clonotypes at ibrutinib response. Clonality increased at ibrutinib response, stayed stable in sustained remission, and fell back toward baseline at progression. At baseline, clonality was higher than in age-matched healthy donors and showed a strong correlation with circulating CD8+ T-cell counts.

The V end gives up 6 bases and the J end 3 bases, leaving 5 bases in the junction not matched to a gene. The CDR3 numbers 13 residues from cysteine through phenylalanine. This entry keeps only the CDR3 DNA: 39 bases, framed from base 1. Looking up the germline V gene (reference sequence) yields CDR1 MNHNY and CDR2 SVGAGI. In the case of this clone: The target of this receptor is not known. Base qualities are not recorded, but no much larger clone differs from it by a single base.

A MiSeq instrument was used for deep resolution sequencing, which targeted depths ranging from 1 in 1 million up to 1 in 200,000 T cells, with coverage averaging 10x for each clonotype. The immunoSEQ hsTCRB Kit was used to generate the TCR beta libraries. In the paper's pipeline: The data were analyzed with ImmunoSEQ Analyzer and ImmunoSEQ Data Assistant, and V, D and J gene assignments followed IMGT definitions. Clonality, which ranges from 0 to 1, was calculated as one minus the normalized Shannon entropy of productive rearrangement frequencies. Only overrepresented clonotypes making up at least 0.05% of the repertoire of each patient were included in the public clonotype analysis. Approximately 14 age-matched healthy donor repertoires from immuneACCESS served as clonality controls. Drawn from immuneACCESS, this table holds only the in-frame rearrangements with V and J called that TCRdb kept. Clones are partly lost; checked studies trace under half to an unresolved V gene and leave the rest unexplained. That table is the source of V, J and clone size, and D and trimming were worked out from the DNA. A total of roughly 130,000 clones appear in this sample, 75% to 85% of them only once. Over 10% of the sample is taken by the ten largest.

The time point label, as the study defines it: 12 months on ibrutinib. For TCR beta library preparation, approximately 2 micrograms of genomic DNA were isolated from cryopreserved PBMCs. High-throughput TCR beta sequencing was performed on longitudinal blood samples from CLL patients receiving ibrutinib monotherapy. The patients were enrolled in a single-center, open-label phase 2 trial of ibrutinib monotherapy. The chain was built from TRBV6-6 and TRBJ2-7, and 7 junctional nucleotides match TRBD1. Source: PBMCs, taken after 12 months of ibrutinib treatment. This receptor was taken from a human donor with chronic lymphocytic leukemia. The DNA sequence is TGTGCCAGCAGCAGGGGACAGCACTACGAGCAGTACTTC. Translated, this is CASSRGQHYEQYF.